This passage covers 30 T cell receptor beta chains from one sample sequenced in a study of blood T cells in healthy people across ages. A second PCR of about 7 to 11 cycles used a sample-barcoded 5' primer and a J-beta primer mix. From the 5' RACE reads, TCRdb called clonotypes with MiXCR, one entry per CDR3 protein. The sample consists of 700,000 or so distinct CDR3 sequences, 20% to 25% of them appearing once. The sequenced sample was blood. These receptors originate from a man in his 70s in good health.

J is TRBJ2-3 and V is TRBV7-9; 7 nucleotides match TRBD1. The germline gives CDR1 SEHNR, CDR2 FQNEAQ (reference sequence). This CDR3 is 15 amino acids long. With 0 bases clipped from V and 5 bases from J, the junction kept 5 bases outside the gene matches. The CDR3 nucleotides read TGTGCCAGCAGCTTAGCAGGACAGGTTCAAGATACGCAGTATTTT. Protein sequence: CASSLAGQVQDTQYF.

This clonotype has at least ten counts. The J gene is TRBJ2-5, the V gene TRBV28, with D unresolved. The end of the DNA is better explained by TRBJ2-1, so the J call may be wrong. CDR3 size: 13 residues. Germline V gene sequence: CDR1 MDHEN, CDR2 SYDVKM. This CDR3 is CASTDPTNNEQFF. DNA of the CDR3: TGTGCCAGCACAGACCCAACGAACAATGAGCAGTTCTTC.

The chain uses TRBV12-3 or TRBV12-4 and TRBJ1-4, with D possibly TRBD1 on 5 matching bases. V lost 5 bases to trimming and J lost 5 bases, with 18 bases between them. The CDR3 runs 16 residues. In DNA, the CDR3 is TGTGCCAGCAGTCCCCGGAGGGGTGGGGAAAATGAAAAACTGTTTTTT. This translates into CASSPRRGGENEKLFF.

A few counts support this clonotype. V and J are TRBV20-1 and TRBJ1-4; the D gene is possibly TRBD1 (5 bases). The CDR3 has 13 amino acids. Germline assignment: CDR1 DFQATT and CDR2 SNEGSKA (reference sequence). Trimming cost V 7 bases and J 0 bases, with 9 bases left between them. CDR3 residues: CSVRESTNEKLFF. CDR3 DNA: TGCAGTGTCAGGGAATCAACTAATGAAAAACTGTTTTTT.

The DNA of the CDR3 is TGTGCCAGCAGTTGGAAGGGGGGCACAGATACGCAGTATTTT. As protein: CASSWKGGTDTQYF. The rearrangement uses TRBV27 and TRBJ2-3; D is perhaps TRBD1 (6 bases). Deletions cut 4 bases from V and 1 base from J, with 9 bases between. Germline lookup yields CDR1 MNHEY and CDR2 SMNVEV (reference sequence). The CDR3 has 14 amino acids.

The chain recombines TRBV2 with TRBJ1-6, with 9 bases aligning to TRBD1. Per the germline V gene, CDR1 is SNHLY and CDR2 is FYNNEI. CDR3 length equals 15 residues. The V segment lost 11 bases and the J segment 2 bases; nucleotides outside the gene matches: 7. The chain's CDR3 is CAGQGQGTYNSPLHF. For the CDR3, the DNA is TGTGCCGGGCAGGGACAGGGCACCTATAATTCACCCCTCCACTTT. The whole variable domain, remainder taken from reference TRBV2 and TRBJ1-6, is EPEVTQTPSHQVTQMGQEVILRCVPISNHLYFYWYRQILGQKVEFLVSFYNNEISEKSEIFDDQFSVERPDGSNFTLKIRSTKLEDSAMYFCAGQGQGTYNSPLHFGNGTRLTVT.

This clonotype was observed many times. The rearrangement uses TRBV12-3 or TRBV12-4 and TRBJ2-5; the D call may be TRBD1 or TRBD2 (5 bases each). The CDR3 is made up of 13 amino acids. V lost 7 bases and J 5 bases, leaving 14 bases between the germline ends. In nucleotides, the CDR3 is TGTGCCAGCACCTTGGGGGTAGCGGAGACCCAGTACTTC. Translated: CASTLGVAETQYF.

V usage is TRBV13 and J usage is TRBJ2-2; no reliable D call. The germline gives CDR1 PRHDT, CDR2 FYEKMQ (reference sequence). Trimming stripped 4 bases from V and 1 base from J, with 13 bases between. This CDR3 comprises 16 residues. The CDR3 spells CASSSYSPRNTGELFF. In DNA, the CDR3 is TGTGCCAGCAGCTCCTATAGCCCCAGGAACACCGGGGAGCTGTTTTTT.

The chain recombines TRBV12-3 or TRBV12-4 with TRBJ2-2; D is possibly TRBD1 (7 bases). The CDR3 length is 17 residues. V lost 5 bases, J lost 4 bases, and 20 bases lay in between. The CDR3 DNA follows: TGTGCCAGCAGTACCCCGGCCCAGGGGGGATCCACCGGGGAGCTGTTTTTT. Its protein product is CASSTPAQGGSTGELFF.

This clonotype was picked up a small number of times. This chain joins TRBV5-1 and TRBJ1-1; D remains ambiguous. This CDR3 contains 11 residues. Germline V lookup: CDR1 SGHRS, CDR2 YFSETQ. V dropped 7 bases and J dropped 8 bases, with 12 bases sitting between them. The CDR3 DNA reads as TGCGCCAGCCACCGGGGTTCAGAAGCTTTCTTT. It encodes CASHRGSEAFF.

This clonotype has at least ten counts. The chain is built from TRBV18 and TRBJ1-1; no clear D gene. In germline, CDR1 is KGHSH, CDR2 LQKENI. The CDR3 extends over 14 amino acids. V shed 0 bases and J shed 1 base, with 6 bases lying between them. The CDR3 sequence: CASSPPLRNTEAFF. The CDR3 DNA follows: TGTGCCAGCTCACCACCGCTCAGGAACACTGAAGCTTTCTTT.

The rearrangement links TRBV6-6 to TRBJ2-3; D remains unclear. This CDR3 is built from 13 residues. Germline CDR1 is MNHNY and CDR2 is SVGAGI (reference sequence). V lost 0 bases to trimming and J lost 3 bases, with 4 bases between them. Here the CDR3 DNA reads TGTGCCAGCAGTTACTCGATGACAGATACGCAGTATTTT. Translating it yields CASSYSMTDTQYF.

V usage is TRBV12-3 or TRBV12-4 and J usage is TRBJ2-7; 10 nucleotides line up with TRBD2. V trimming: 4 bases; J trimming: 1 base; junction bases outside the gene matches: 4. The CDR3 has 15 amino acids. The CDR3 sequence: CASSWSSGGSYEQYF. The CDR3 DNA reads TGTGCCAGCAGTTGGTCTAGCGGGGGATCCTACGAGCAGTACTTC.

There are a few counts of this clonotype. The rearrangement uses TRBV9 and TRBJ2-7, with 9 bases fitting TRBD2. The J call could be wrong; TRBJ2-1 is a better fit for the DNA end. Per germline, CDR1 SGDLS and CDR2 YYNGEE. This CDR3 has 15 residues. The CDR3 sequence: CASSVSASGTNEQFF. CDR3 DNA sequence: TGTGCCAGCAGCGTATCGGCTAGCGGGACCAATGAGCAGTTCTTC.

In this sample, this clonotype turned up a few times. The V gene is TRBV5-1, the J gene TRBJ2-5; TRBD2 aligns across 13 bases. This CDR3 is built from 16 residues. Germline loops: CDR1 SGHRS, CDR2 YFSETQ. The ends lost 3 bases at V and 4 bases at J; junction bases unmatched: 6. For the CDR3, the DNA is TGCGCCAGCAGCTCGACTAGCGGGGGGTTGGGAGAGACCCAGTACTTC. This gives the protein CASSSTSGGLGETQYF.

The count of this clonotype is one. This chain links TRBV29-1 with TRBJ1-2; no reliable D call. Germline V gene lookup returns CDR1 SQVTM and CDR2 ANQGSEA. V was cut by 5 bases and J by 5 bases, with 15 bases left in between. This CDR3 region has 13 residues. The chain's CDR3 is CSVSGPSGYGYTF. The DNA for the CDR3 is TGCAGCGTTTCTGGGCCGTCGGGATATGGCTACACCTTC.

The rearrangement joins TRBV9 to TRBJ2-1; TRBD2 matches 8 bases. Germline loops: CDR1 SGDLS, CDR2 YYNGEE. Trimming at V came to 0 bases and at J to 4 bases, leaving 6 bases not matched to a gene. This CDR3 has 16 residues. The CDR3 reads CASSVATGGAYNEQFF. CDR3 nucleotides: TGTGCCAGCAGCGTAGCGACGGGAGGGGCGTACAATGAGCAGTTCTTC. The variable domain in full, with the rest retrieved from reference TRBV9 and TRBJ2-1, is DSGVTQTPKHLITATGQRVTLRCSPRSGDLSVYWYQQSLDQGLQFLIQYYNGEERAKGNILERFSAQQFPDLHSELNLSSLELGDSALYFCASSVATGGAYNEQFFGPGTRLTVL.

In this sample, this clonotype turned up a few times. This chain links TRBV4-2 with TRBJ2-5; D remains unclear. Germline values: CDR1 LGHNA, CDR2 YNFKEQ. The length of the CDR3 is 15 residues. Trimming pared 1 base from V and 5 bases from J, leaving 14 bases between. In DNA, the CDR3 is TGTGCCAGCAGCCAAGGTCTCGGGCTAGGGGAGACCCAGTACTTC. Translating it yields CASSQGLGLGETQYF.

This chain connects TRBV7-2 to TRBJ1-1, with a possible D match to TRBD1 (6 bases). The CDR3 sequence is 14 residues long. Germline values: CDR1 SGHTA, CDR2 FQGNSA. V lost 3 bases and J 2 bases, leaving 10 bases between the germline ends. DNA of the CDR3: TGTGCCAGCAGCTTGTGGACAGATAACACTGAAGCTTTCTTT. It translates to CASSLWTDNTEAFF.

V gene TRBV27 combines with J gene TRBJ1-6; no firm D call. This CDR3 is built from 16 residues. The V end was cut by 3 bases, the J end by 8 bases, with 17 bases between. Germline V CDR1 and CDR2: MNHEY, SMNVEV (reference sequence). The CDR3 is CASSFRKIDAHSPLHF. The CDR3, as DNA: TGTGCCAGCAGTTTCCGGAAGATCGATGCGCATTCACCCCTCCACTTT.

This clonotype was picked up a small number of times. The CDR3 here is CASSAGHYTDTQYF. CDR3 nucleotide sequence: TGTGCCAGCAGCGCAGGACACTACACAGATACGCAGTATTTT. The chain couples TRBV9 to TRBJ2-3, with D perhaps matching TRBD1 (5 bases). V was trimmed by 3 bases and J by 2 bases, leaving 10 bases between them. Germline-derived CDR1 and CDR2 are SGDLS and YYNGEE. The CDR3 has 14 amino acids.

The sample holds a few counts of this clonotype. The J gene is TRBJ1-1, the V gene TRBV13; no clear D. V lost 1 base and J lost 4, with 7 bases in between. This CDR3 contains 13 residues. Germline assignment: CDR1 PRHDT and CDR2 FYEKMQ (reference sequence). The CDR3 loop reads CASSLDPGTEAFF. CDR3 DNA sequence: TGTGCCAGCAGCTTAGACCCGGGCACTGAAGCTTTCTTT.

This clonotype was seen more than once but under ten times. The chain links TRBV29-1 to TRBJ2-3; D not certain. The V gene lost 0 bases and the J gene lost 4 bases, with 5 bases spanning the gap. The CDR3 is made up of 12 amino acids. Germline V CDR1 and CDR2: SQVTM, ANQGSEA. CDR3 loop: CSVEESPDTQYF. In DNA, the CDR3 is TGCAGCGTTGAAGAGTCCCCAGATACGCAGTATTTT.

This clonotype occurred a few times. The genes are TRBV27 and TRBJ1-3; 8 bases line up with TRBD1. V lost 2 bases to trimming and J lost 2 bases; unmatched junction nucleotides: 5. The CDR3 has 16 residues. Germline values: CDR1 MNHEY, CDR2 SMNVEV (reference sequence). In DNA, the CDR3 is TGTGCCAGCAGTTTAACAGGGGGAGGAACTGGAAACACCATATATTTT. As protein: CASSLTGGGTGNTIYF.

V and J are TRBV4-3 and TRBJ2-3; 10 bases fit TRBD2. Germline CDR1 and CDR2: LGHNA and YSLEER. CDR3 length equals 19 residues. V lost 0 bases, J lost 3 bases, and 12 bases stayed unmatched. CDR3 in amino acids: CASSQDWSSGSFRTDTQYF. CDR3 sequence (DNA): TGCGCCAGCAGCCAAGATTGGTCTAGCGGGAGTTTTCGGACAGATACGCAGTATTTT.

The chain uses TRBV20-1 and TRBJ2-2; 11 bases agree with TRBD2. The length of the CDR3 is 16 residues. Germline V gene data show CDR1 as DFQATT and CDR2 as SNEGSKA (reference sequence). With V trimmed by 5 bases and J by 1 base, 6 bases remained unmatched. The CDR3 loop reads CSAPGTSGVNTGELFF. In DNA, the CDR3 is TGCAGTGCTCCCGGGACTAGCGGCGTGAACACCGGGGAGCTGTTTTTT.

This clonotype was detected a few times. The rearrangement uses TRBV29-1 and TRBJ2-3; 12 bases line up with TRBD2. The CDR3 totals 14 residues. CDR1 and CDR2 (germline): SQVTM, ANQGSEA. J was trimmed by 0 bases and V by 8 bases; bases with no gene match: 3. The CDR3 reads CSTGTSGSTDTQYF. In DNA, the CDR3 is TGCAGCACTGGGACTAGCGGGAGCACAGATACGCAGTATTTT.

This rearrangement joins TRBV12-3 or TRBV12-4 to TRBJ1-1; perhaps TRBD1 as D (6 bases). V gave up 2 bases and J gave up 7 bases, with 11 bases separating them. This CDR3 contains 13 residues. Here the CDR3 reads CASSLSRGGEAFF. The CDR3, as DNA: TGTGCCAGCAGTTTAAGTAGGGGGGGTGAAGCTTTCTTT.

This clonotype was observed once. This chain connects TRBV7-9 to TRBJ2-1; the match to TRBD2 covers 8 bases. The CDR3 has 15 amino acids. Trimming at V came to 9 bases and at J to 6 bases, leaving 13 bases not matched to a gene. The V gene's germline CDR1 is SEHNR and CDR2 FQNEAQ (reference sequence). CDR3 sequence reads: CASRRRPGLGNEQFF. For the CDR3, the DNA is TGTGCCAGTAGGAGGAGACCGGGACTAGGCAATGAGCAGTTCTTC.

This chain joins TRBV5-1 and TRBJ2-5, with 11 bases aligning to TRBD1. The DNA end favors TRBJ2-7, so the J call may be wrong. This CDR3 has 14 amino acids. Germline V gives CDR1 SGHRS, CDR2 YFSETQ. CDR3 amino acids: CASSSGQGAHEQYF. The CDR3 bases are TGCGCCAGCAGCTCCGGACAGGGGGCACACGAGCAGTACTTC.